This TCR beta chain was retrieved from a study of T cells in Graves' hyperthyroidism and ophthalmopathy. Study at large: Staff took peripheral blood when the initial diagnosis was made, before any treatment began. Broader study findings: Ophthalmopathy got predicted by the model a median around six months before its onset.

Diagnosis of hyperthyroidism was new in patients aged 18 to 65, and its duration was under 2 months. Researchers took RNA transcripts and amplified the TCR beta CDR3 regions from them. When the TCR CDR3 underwent first-round RT-PCR, the HTBI primer set was used. TCRdb used MiXCR to reprocess the multiplex PCR reads, holding one entry per CDR3 protein. The sample yields roughly 300,000 distinct CDR3 sequences, 15% to 20% seen once. Germline values: CDR1 SGHNT, CDR2 YYREEE (reference sequence). Trimming took 1 base from V and 6 from J; bases not matched to a gene: 8. The CDR3 has 16 amino acids. This clonotype was seen many times. Its antigen is not identified.

The TCR originated in a woman between 45 and 60 years old with Graves' hyperthyroidism. Material for sequencing was blood. The chain recombines TRBV5-4 with TRBJ2-1; 9 bases fit TRBD2. The chain's CDR3 is CASSLWLSGGRNEQFF. DNA for the CDR3: TGTGCCAGCAGCTTGTGGCTGAGCGGGGGGCGCAATGAGCAGTTCTTC.